This TCR beta chain originates from a study of CD8+ T cells in alopecia areata. TCR sequencing used cDNA made by reverse transcription of extracted RNA. Profiled with immunoSEQ multiplex PCR; TCRdb holds only in-frame clones, not every one. Among 130,000 or so clones listed, roughly 50% were seen once. Notes on this clone: Its cognate antigen is unknown.

Collection of lesional scalp punch biopsies and peripheral blood was performed in alopecia areata patients. General study points: Sharing of TCRs across patients appeared less clear than in mice, possibly for HLA-related reasons.

In germline, CDR1 is SGHRS, CDR2 YFSETQ. The CDR3 is 15 residues long. V lost 1 base and J 2 bases, leaving 11 bases between the germline ends. The receptor's source is a human donor with alopecia areata. This chain connects TRBV5-1 to TRBJ2-3; a weak D match, TRBD2 (6 bases). The source material was NKG2D-low CD8+ T cells sorted from blood. CDR3 sequence: CASSLNGGFTDTQYF. The CDR3 coding sequence is TGCGCCAGCAGCTTGAACGGGGGTTTCACAGATACGCAGTATTTT.